This T cell receptor (beta chain) was profiled in a study of cytomegalovirus exposure and HLA in healthy donors. Per germline, CDR1 SGHKS and CDR2 YYEKEE (reference sequence). With V trimmed by 4 bases and J by 3 bases, 9 bases remained unmatched. CDR3 length: 15 residues. It was healthy bone marrow donors who served as donors. The PCR made use of 60 Vbeta and 13 Jbeta primers. Produced via immunoSEQ multiplex PCR; TCRdb's table is partial and in-frame only. The sample comprises 92,000 or so clones, roughly 63% of which are singletons, and about 22% rests with the top ten. Sequenced: PBMCs. The TCR originated in a woman between 50 and 59 years old in good health and CMV-seropositive. The rearrangement links TRBV5-5 to TRBJ2-7; TRBD1 agrees at 8 bases. This CDR3 reads CASSVNTGGHYEQYF. The CDR3 region has the DNA TGTGCCAGCAGCGTAAACACAGGGGGGCACTACGAGCAGTACTTC.